This TCR beta chain was captured in a study of cytomegalovirus exposure and HLA in healthy donors. Profiling relied on immunoSEQ multiplex PCR, and the TCRdb table lists in-frame clones only, not all of them. The sample lists fewer than 130,000 clones; approximately 89% were seen once. The CDR3 is 12 residues long. The germline gives CDR1 WSHSY, CDR2 SAAADI. Trimming took off 7 bases at V and 0 bases at J, with 7 bases between the two ends. The chain couples TRBV10-2 to TRBJ2-7; D call uncertain. The receptor was isolated from a woman between 18 and 30 years old in good health and CMV-seronegative. Sequencing used PBMCs. The CDR3 reads CASIGASYEQYF. Here the CDR3 DNA reads TGCGCCAGCATTGGAGCCTCCTACGAGCAGTACTTC.